Sequencing of this T cell receptor beta chain was carried out in a study of blood T cell repertoires in COVID-19. This clone was seen a few times. In germline, CDR1 is LNHDA, CDR2 SQIVND (reference sequence). V was clipped by 0 bases and J by 7 bases, with 13 bases between them. The CDR3 runs 15 residues. Generated by immunoSEQ multiplex PCR, the TCRdb table keeps only in-frame clones and is missing some. The data contain about 270,000 clones, approximately 84% of them singletons. It was during active infection that Seattle patients were enrolled and then longitudinally followed. Sequenced input: peripheral blood. The clonotype originates from a human donor with COVID-19, enrolled during active disease. The donor label of this sample is uncertain. The genes are TRBV19 and TRBJ1-5; perhaps TRBD1 as D (6 bases). The CDR3 loop is CASSIDSGARQPQHF. As DNA, the CDR3 is TGTGCCAGTAGTATAGATTCAGGGGCGAGGCAGCCCCAGCATTTT.